The present T cell receptor beta chain was sequenced within a study of blood T cell repertoires in COVID-19. About the research overall: The United States, Italy and Spain were the sources of the acute and convalescent COVID-19 samples. Sample material is recorded as cDNA or gDNA derived from T cells, B-cell-depleted T cells, or PBMCs.

Residents of 20 to 25 US areas, aged about 18 to 100 years, made up the participants. Two negative PCRs, clearance, or symptom resolution characterized the recovered Cohort 3 donors. This CDR3 comprises 15 residues. Losses at the gene ends were 2 bases for V and 3 bases for J; bases not matched to a gene: 2. CDR1 SGHRS and CDR2 YFSETQ come from the germline V gene. Method: immunoSEQ multiplex PCR; TCRdb's copy keeps in-frame clones and lacks some. This sample has over 200,000 clones; roughly 89% occur once, and the top ten carry roughly 8.6%. V is TRBV5-1 and J is TRBJ2-7; TRBD2 aligns across 13 bases. This TCR was recovered from a man aged 40-49 years who had recovered from COVID-19. Sequenced material: PBMCs or T cells enriched from blood (not recorded which). The CDR3 loop reads CASSFGLAGVYEQYF. The CDR3 DNA reads TGCGCCAGCAGCTTTGGACTAGCGGGAGTCTACGAGCAGTACTTC. Full variable domain (outside the CDR3, taken from reference TRBV5-1 and TRBJ2-7): KAGVTQTPRYLIKTRGQQVTLSCSPISGHRSVSWYQQTPGQGLQFLFEYFSETQRNKGNFPGRFSGRQFSNSRSEMNVSTLELGDSALYLCASSFGLAGVYEQYFGPGTRLTVT.